The T cell receptor (beta chain) described here comes from a study of control samples from healthy donors and cancer patients. Repertoires were generated with immunoSEQ multiplex PCR, while TCRdb's copy carries only in-frame clones and drops some. Here the sample spans roughly 74,000 clones, roughly 93% being singletons. The CDR3 consists of 14 residues. The V gene lost 1 base and the J gene lost 7 bases, with 11 bases spanning the gap. Per germline, CDR1 SEHNR and CDR2 FQNEAQ (reference sequence). This receptor was taken from a woman under 30 in good health. The sample consisted of blood. The V call is TRBV7-9, the J call TRBJ1-5; tentatively, D is TRBD1 (5 bases). Written as DNA, the CDR3 is TGTGCCAGCAGCTTAGTTGGGGCCGGACAGCCCCAGCATTTT. This gives the protein CASSLVGAGQPQHF.